This entry lists 19 T cell receptor beta chains sequenced from one sample in a study of T cell responses to AZD1222 COVID-19 vaccine. TCRdb's copy holds only in-frame clones and misses some; the assay was immunoSEQ multiplex PCR. The sample includes about 130,000 clones, approximately 88% of them seen just once. Here the sequenced sample was peripheral blood, taken on day 0 of AZD1222 vaccination. All receptors come from an adult in good health.

The gene calls are TRBV11-2 and TRBJ1-5, with TRBD1 identical over 7 bases. This CDR3 comprises 15 residues. Unmatched junction bases numbered 6, after V lost 3 bases and J lost 4 bases. Germline V CDR1 and CDR2: SGHAT, FQNNGV. The CDR3 coding sequence is TGTGCCAGCAGCTTCGGCCAGGGGGTTAATCAGCCCCAGCATTTT. As protein: CASSFGQGVNQPQHF.

The chain has TRBV7-8 and TRBJ2-2; D is perhaps TRBD1 (6 bases). In germline, CDR1 is SGHVS, CDR2 FQNEAQ. Trimming took 2 bases from V and 5 from J, leaving 18 bases between them. This CDR3 region has 17 residues. CDR3 sequence reads: CASSLTRGEVRTGELFF. The CDR3 nucleotides are TGTGCCAGCAGCTTAACCAGGGGCGAAGTGAGGACCGGGGAGCTGTTTTTT. The full variable domain, with the rest looked up from reference TRBV7-8 and TRBJ2-2, is GAGVSQSPRYKVAKRGQDVALRCDPISGHVSLFWYQQALGQGPEFLTYFQNEAQLDKSGLPSDRFFAERPEGSVSTLKIQRTQQEDSAVYLCASSLTRGEVRTGELFFGEGSRLTVL.

This rearrangement joins TRBV20-1 to TRBJ1-1; TRBD1 might be the D (5 bases). The germline gives CDR1 DFQATT, CDR2 SNEGSKA (reference sequence). V lost 3 bases and J 5 bases, leaving 16 bases between the germline ends. The CDR3 length is 14 residues. The CDR3 loop reads CSASWTGGLTEAFF. DNA of the CDR3: TGCAGTGCTAGTTGGACGGGGGGATTGACTGAAGCTTTCTTT.

This chain uses TRBV11-1 with TRBJ1-5; TRBD1 agrees at 10 bases. V gave up 0 bases and J gave up 5 bases; unmatched junction bases: 4. Germline V lookup: CDR1 SGHAT, CDR2 FQDESV (reference sequence). CDR3 length equals 16 residues. As DNA, the CDR3 is TGTGCCAGCAGCTTAGCCCTAGGACAGGGGGATCAGCCCCAGCATTTT. Protein product: CASSLALGQGDQPQHF.

The V and J genes are TRBV5-4 and TRBJ1-2; TRBD1 agrees at 7 bases. There are 15 residues in the CDR3. With 4 bases clipped from V and 8 bases from J, the junction kept 14 bases outside the gene matches. Germline lookup yields CDR1 SGHNT and CDR2 YYREEE (reference sequence). The CDR3 loop is CASSIGQAQPGGYTF. In nucleotides, the CDR3 is TGTGCCAGCAGCATAGGACAGGCACAGCCGGGAGGCTACACCTTC. The variable domain in full, with the rest retrieved from reference TRBV5-4 and TRBJ1-2, is ETGVTQSPTHLIKTRGQQVTLRCSSQSGHNTVSWYQQALGQGPQFIFQYYREEENGRGNFPPRFSGLQFPNYSSELNVNALELDDSALYLCASSIGQAQPGGYTFGSGTRLTVV.

The chain joins TRBV7-9 to TRBJ1-5; D unclear. The V gene lost 1 base and the J gene lost 3 bases, with 10 bases spanning the gap. Germline V gene sequence: CDR1 SEHNR, CDR2 FQNEAQ (reference sequence). This CDR3 comprises 15 residues. DNA for the CDR3: TGTGCCAGCAGCTTAGGGCAGAGTGCCAATCAGCCCCAGCATTTT. The encoded protein is CASSLGQSANQPQHF.

The table lists this clone with a few counts. At the DNA level, this CDR3 is encoded by other sequences in the same sample as well. The genes are TRBV29-1 and TRBJ1-1, with D tentatively TRBD1 (6 bases). The V gene's germline CDR1 is SQVTM and CDR2 ANQGSEA. The CDR3 is made up of 13 amino acids. Trimming took off 7 bases at V and 1 base at J, with 13 bases between the two ends. Written as DNA, the CDR3 is TGCAGCGCCGGGGGGCAGGGGAACACTGAAGCTTTCTTT. The encoded protein is CSAGGQGNTEAFF.

The rearrangement joins TRBV7-2 to TRBJ1-1, with a weak D call TRBD1 (5 bases). The CDR3 sequence is 14 residues long. Germline V gene data show CDR1 as SGHTA and CDR2 as FQGNSA. V lost 0 bases and J lost 13, with 18 bases in between. The DNA for the CDR3 is TGTGCCAGCAGCTTAGCTGACTTTTCGGGGGGGAATTTCTTT. This gives the protein CASSLADFSGGNFF.

The genes are TRBV3-1 (or the pseudogene TRBV3-2) and TRBJ1-6, with no clear D. The V gene lost 4 bases and the J gene lost 5 bases, with 15 bases spanning the gap. This CDR3 contains 16 residues. CDR1 is LGHDT, CDR2 YNNKEL, per germline (reference sequence). The CDR3 sequence: CASSLQVRADNSPLHF. In DNA form, the CDR3 reads TGTGCCAGCAGCCTCCAGGTCCGGGCCGATAATTCACCCCTCCACTTT.

The chain carries TRBV27 and TRBJ1-2; TRBD1 is a possible D gene (5 bases). Germline CDR1 and CDR2: MNHEY and SMNVEV (reference sequence). V shed 2 bases and J shed 6 bases, with 13 bases lying between them. This CDR3 has 14 amino acids. CDR3 loop: CASSLQGNLDGYTF. The CDR3 nucleotides read TGTGCCAGCAGTTTACAGGGTAATTTAGATGGCTACACCTTC.

The gene calls are TRBV13 and TRBJ2-7; maybe TRBD1 (6 bases). CDR1 PRHDT and CDR2 FYEKMQ come from the germline V gene (reference sequence). Deletions cut 3 bases from V and 2 bases from J, with 11 bases between. CDR3 length: 14 residues. The CDR3 DNA sequence: TGTGCCAGCAGCTTCCAGGGGACCACCTACGAGCAGTACTTC. Amino acid sequence: CASSFQGTTYEQYF.

V gene TRBV7-9 combines with J gene TRBJ2-7; D is perhaps TRBD1 (5 bases). The V and J ends lost 6 bases and 0 bases respectively, with 9 bases between them. CDR3 length equals 13 residues. CDR1 is SEHNR and CDR2 is FQNEAQ in the germline V gene (reference sequence). The CDR3 loop reads CASRSQGSYEQYF. The CDR3 coding sequence is TGTGCCAGCAGATCCCAGGGCTCCTACGAGCAGTACTTC.

The chain combines TRBV5-1 with TRBJ2-3, with D possibly called TRBD1 or TRBD2 (5 bases each). This CDR3 is built from 18 residues. Germline lookup yields CDR1 SGHRS and CDR2 YFSETQ. Between the trimmed V and J ends, which lost 4 bases and 2 bases, there was a span of 23 bases. The CDR3 sequence is CASSSPLGDPSNTDTQYF. CDR3 bases: TGCGCCAGCAGCAGCCCACTGGGGGACCCATCTAACACAGATACGCAGTATTTT.

The chain joins TRBV5-5 to TRBJ1-4; a possible D gene is TRBD1 (5 bases). CDR3 length equals 18 residues. Trimming left V 4 bases short and J 7 bases short, with 26 bases between. The germline V gene has CDR1 SGHKS and CDR2 YYEKEE (reference sequence). CDR3 amino acids: CASSPGPGIGMLIEKLFF. For the CDR3, the DNA is TGTGCCAGCAGCCCGGGACCGGGGATAGGGATGTTGATTGAAAAACTGTTTTTT.

The chain recombines TRBV14 with TRBJ1-1; 7 bases fit TRBD1. The CDR3 extends over 17 amino acids. Germline CDR1 and CDR2: SGHDN and FVKESK. V lost 4 bases, J lost 0 bases, and 11 bases stayed unmatched. The CDR3 region is CASSRNDRAWVNTEAFF. Here the CDR3 DNA reads TGTGCCAGCAGCCGGAACGACAGGGCCTGGGTGAACACTGAAGCTTTCTTT.

The chain recombines TRBV19 with TRBJ1-5; D remains ambiguous. Germline CDR1 reads LNHDA; CDR2 reads SQIVND (reference sequence). V gave up 7 bases and J gave up 0 bases, with 10 bases separating them. The CDR3 spans 14 residues. The CDR3 sequence: CASKEANSNQPQHF. For the CDR3, the DNA is TGTGCCAGTAAGGAAGCTAATAGCAATCAGCCCCAGCATTTT. Supplemented by reference TRBV19 and TRBJ1-5, the full variable domain reads DGGITQSPKYLFRKEGQNVTLSCEQNLNHDAMYWYRQDPGQGLRLIYYSQIVNDFQKGDIAEGYSVSREKKESFPLTVTSAQKNPTAFYLCASKEANSNQPQHFGDGTRLSIL.

This clone showed up just a few times. This chain links TRBV28 with TRBJ1-1; the D is unclear. The CDR3 sequence is 16 residues long. Trimming cost V 2 bases and J 3 bases, with 16 bases left between them. Germline V gives CDR1 MDHEN, CDR2 SYDVKM. CDR3 region: CASSLVGWGEDTEAFF. The DNA for the CDR3 is TGTGCCAGCAGTTTAGTTGGCTGGGGTGAGGACACTGAAGCTTTCTTT.

The rearrangement links TRBV2 to TRBJ1-1; TRBD1 aligns across 8 bases. The length of the CDR3 is 18 residues. Germline CDR1 and CDR2: SNHLY and FYNNEI. The V and J ends lost 1 base and 1 base, in that order; junction bases with no gene match: 11. The CDR3 region is CASSEDNPWQGANTEAFF. In DNA, the CDR3 is TGTGCCAGCAGTGAAGACAACCCCTGGCAGGGGGCGAACACTGAAGCTTTCTTT.

The gene calls are TRBV27 and TRBJ2-6; D may be TRBD2 (6 bases). There are 17 residues in the CDR3. V lost 1 base and J 3 bases, leaving 13 bases between the germline ends. Germline CDR1 MNHEY, CDR2 SMNVEV (reference sequence). The CDR3 loop reads CASSLWAAGGGANVLTF. The DNA of the CDR3 is TGTGCCAGCAGTTTATGGGCAGCCGGGGGTGGGGCCAACGTCCTGACTTTC.